The 17 T cell receptor beta chains below all came from one sample that was sequenced in a study of blood T cell repertoires in COVID-19. The repertoire was sequenced with immunoSEQ multiplex PCR; TCRdb's copy has only in-frame clones and lacks some. The sample comprises approximately 300,000 clones, approximately 86% of which are singletons, and 0.85% to 1% rests with the top ten. Sequencing input: peripheral blood. These receptors all come from a human donor with COVID-19, enrolled during active disease. The donor label of this sample is uncertain.

The chain uses TRBV6-5 and TRBJ1-3, with TRBD1 matching over 7 bases. The J segment lost 1 base and the V segment lost 0 bases, leaving 3 bases of the junction unmatched. Germline CDR1 reads MNHEY; CDR2 reads SVGAGI. The CDR3 is 16 amino acids. CDR3: CASSYSDRESGNTIYF. The CDR3 DNA sequence: TGTGCCAGCAGTTACTCCGACAGGGAATCTGGAAACACCATATATTTT.

The gene calls are TRBV9 and TRBJ2-2, with 7 positions matching TRBD1. CDR1 is SGDLS and CDR2 is YYNGEE in the germline V gene. V shed 6 bases and J 6 bases; nucleotides not matched to a gene: 5. The CDR3 spans 13 residues. Here the CDR3 DNA reads TGTGCCAGCACCCTAGGGGGCGCCGGGGAGCTGTTTTTT. The encoded protein is CASTLGGAGELFF.

The chain combines TRBV7-2 with TRBJ1-1, with unresolved D. Trimming pared 2 bases from V and 7 bases from J, leaving 11 bases between. Germline CDR1 SGHTA, CDR2 FQGNSA. The CDR3 sequence is 13 residues long. The DNA of the CDR3 is TGTGCCAGCAGCTTAAGCGGACGGTATGAAGCTTTCTTT. This gives the protein CASSLSGRYEAFF.

There are a few counts of this clone. An end of the junction differs from the germline gene, which may be a read error. The gene calls are TRBV6-1 and TRBJ2-2; no reliable D call. The CDR3 sequence is 11 residues long. Per the germline V gene, CDR1 is MNHNS and CDR2 is SASEGT. CDR3 residues: CASSEAGSPVF. DNA for the CDR3: TGTGCCAGCAGTGAAGCGGGCAGTCCCGTTTTT.

This chain joins TRBV11-3 and TRBJ1-2; no clear D. This CDR3 spans 12 amino acids. Germline lookup yields CDR1 SGHNT and CDR2 YENEEA. With 5 bases removed from V and 5 bases from J, the gap between germline ends came to 9 bases. The DNA of the CDR3 is TGTGCCAGCAGCCTCTCCGGGTATGGCTACACCTTC. It specifies CASSLSGYGYTF.

CDR3 sequence (DNA): TGTGCCAGCAACCCGAGCGGGAGGGCCCCCCCTACCGAGCAGTACTTC. Translation: CASNPSGRAPPTEQYF. The genes are TRBV28 and TRBJ2-7, with 10 bases fitting TRBD2. The germline CDR1 and CDR2 sequences are MDHEN and SYDVKM. V shed 7 bases, J shed 6 bases, and the junction held 15 bases outside the gene matches. The CDR3 runs 16 residues.

The chain carries TRBV19 and TRBJ2-5, with D maybe TRBD1 (6 bases). The germline gives CDR1 LNHDA, CDR2 SQIVND (reference sequence). Trimming left V 8 bases short and J 5 bases short, with 15 bases between. This CDR3 has 13 amino acids. The CDR3, as DNA: TGTGCCAGTCGACGGGACACCTCGGAGACCCAGTACTTC. Protein: CASRRDTSETQYF.

The V call is TRBV20-1, the J call TRBJ1-2; 7 bases are shared with TRBD1. This CDR3 contains 11 residues. Trimming took 6 bases from V and 5 from J; bases not matched to a gene: 3. Germline assignment: CDR1 DFQATT and CDR2 SNEGSKA (reference sequence). The CDR3 region is CSALTGYGYTF. The CDR3 nucleotides read TGCAGTGCCTTGACAGGGTATGGCTACACCTTC.

The CDR3 nucleotides read TGCAGCGCCGGGACAGTTGGGACAGATACGCAGTATTTT. Its translation: CSAGTVGTDTQYF. The chain recombines TRBV29-1 with TRBJ2-3; 7 bases map to TRBD1. The germline V gene encodes CDR1 SQVTM and CDR2 ANQGSEA. The CDR3 is 13 residues long. The J segment lost 3 bases and the V segment lost 7 bases, leaving 7 bases of the junction unmatched.

This chain links TRBV30 with TRBJ2-3; possible D gene TRBD2, 6 bases. Per germline, CDR1 GTSNPN and CDR2 SVGIG (reference sequence). CDR3 size: 13 residues. V shed 5 bases and J shed 4 bases, with 13 bases lying between them. CDR3 sequence: CAWRAGIADTQYF. The DNA for the CDR3 is TGTGCCTGGCGGGCGGGAATAGCAGATACGCAGTATTTT.

The genes are TRBV9 and TRBJ2-4; maybe TRBD2 (5 bases). The CDR3 loop spans 18 amino acids. Germline lookup yields CDR1 SGDLS and CDR2 YYNGEE. V lost 3 bases, J lost 4 bases, and 23 bases lay in between. As DNA, the CDR3 is TGTGCCAGCAGCGGACCGACTACTTCCAAGACGGGGAAAAACATTCAGTACTTC. Encoded protein: CASSGPTTSKTGKNIQYF.

V usage is TRBV20-1 and J usage is TRBJ2-1; TRBD2 matches 14 bases. CDR3 length: 18 residues. The ends lost 3 bases at V and 1 base at J; junction bases unmatched: 8. Per the germline V gene, CDR1 is DFQATT and CDR2 is SNEGSKA (reference sequence). CDR3 in amino acids: CSASRGLAGAVSYNEQFF. Written as DNA, the CDR3 is TGCAGTGCTAGTAGGGGACTAGCGGGAGCTGTTTCCTACAATGAGCAGTTCTTC.

The chain combines TRBV2 with TRBJ1-1, with unresolved D. The V end was cut by 5 bases, the J end by 3 bases, with 4 bases between. Germline V gene data show CDR1 as SNHLY and CDR2 as FYNNEI. This CDR3 has 11 amino acids. CDR3 sequence: CASSPYTEAFF. DNA for the CDR3: TGTGCCAGCAGTCCCTACACTGAAGCTTTCTTT.

The chain is built from TRBV6-5 and TRBJ1-4, with TRBD1 as a possible D gene (6 bases). V lost 6 bases and J 5 bases, leaving 13 bases between the germline ends. This CDR3 spans 14 amino acids. Germline V lookup: CDR1 MNHEY, CDR2 SVGAGI. The CDR3 nucleotides read TGTGCCAGCAGCACCGGACAGCTCAATGAAAAACTGTTTTTT. Translated: CASSTGQLNEKLFF.

The rearrangement joins TRBV19 to TRBJ1-1, with D unclear. Trimming cost V 3 bases and J 2 bases, with 16 bases left between them. The CDR3 is 16 amino acids. Per germline, CDR1 LNHDA and CDR2 SQIVND (reference sequence). The CDR3: CASSISGGQANTEAFF. The CDR3 DNA reads as TGTGCCAGTAGTATCTCTGGCGGGCAGGCTAACACTGAAGCTTTCTTT.

CDR3 DNA sequence: TGTGCATATCGGGCGCTAGCGAGGGAGCAGTTCTTC. Translating it yields CAYRALAREQFF. This chain joins TRBV30 and TRBJ2-1; a possible D gene is TRBD2 (6 bases). Germline V gives CDR1 GTSNPN, CDR2 SVGIG (reference sequence). This CDR3 has 12 amino acids.

The chain combines TRBV7-2 with TRBJ2-3; D unclear. This CDR3 contains 14 residues. Trimming left V 4 bases short and J 4 bases short, with 12 bases between. CDR1 and CDR2 from the germline V gene are SGHTA and FQGNSA. Here the CDR3 DNA reads TGTGCCAGCAGCTATGCCCGAACACCAGATACGCAGTATTTT. It specifies CASSYARTPDTQYF.